These 9 T cell receptor beta chains came from one sample sequenced in a study of blood T cell repertoires in COVID-19. This table comes from immunoSEQ multiplex PCR, and its TCRdb copy is limited to in-frame clones, with some not included. The data hold 200,000 to 300,000 clones, with approximately 88% observed a single time. The source material was PBMCs or T cells enriched from blood (not recorded which). These receptors came from a woman in her thirties or forties with acute COVID-19.

The chain uses TRBV11-2 and TRBJ1-3; the D is unclear. The V gene lost 3 bases and the J gene lost 2 bases, with 5 bases spanning the gap. CDR3 length: 13 residues. Germline CDR1 and CDR2: SGHAT and FQNNGV. CDR3 sequence (DNA): TGTGCCAGCAGCTTGCGTCCTGGAAACACCATATATTTT. The encoded protein is CASSLRPGNTIYF. Combining the CDR3 with reference TRBV11-2 and TRBJ1-3 gives the whole variable domain EAGVAQSPRYKIIEKRQSVAFWCNPISGHATLYWYQQILGQGPKLLIQFQNNGVVDDSQLPKDRFSAERLKGVDSTLKIQPAKLEDSAVYLCASSLRPGNTIYFGEGSWLTVV.

J is TRBJ2-4 and V is TRBV7-2; 11 bases are shared with TRBD2. This CDR3 contains 16 residues. Losses at the gene ends were 5 bases for V and 5 bases for J; bases not matched to a gene: 8. Germline V gives CDR1 SGHTA, CDR2 FQGNSA. DNA for the CDR3: TGTGCCAGCAGCCCAGATAGCGGGAGGGCCGAAAACATTCAGTACTTC. It is translated as CASSPDSGRAENIQYF.

The J gene is TRBJ1-5, the V gene TRBV7-8; D gene ambiguous. CDR3 size: 13 residues. V lost 2 bases and J 6 bases, leaving 8 bases between the germline ends. The germline gives CDR1 SGHVS, CDR2 FQNEAQ. In DNA form, the CDR3 reads TGTGCCAGCAGCTTATGGAGAGGTCAGCCCCAGCATTTT. Translation: CASSLWRGQPQHF.

This clone was detected once. The V gene is TRBV11-2, the J gene TRBJ2-1; 10 bases agree with TRBD1. Unmatched junction bases numbered 4, after V lost 3 bases and J lost 2 bases. This CDR3 has 16 residues. Germline assignment: CDR1 SGHAT and CDR2 FQNNGV. The CDR3 region has the DNA TGTGCCAGCAGCTTTTTAGGGACAGGGGCCTACAATGAGCAGTTCTTC. Translating gives CASSFLGTGAYNEQFF.

The V and J genes are TRBV7-2 and TRBJ1-1, with 7 bases that match TRBD1. This CDR3 comprises 14 residues. V lost 5 bases to trimming and J lost 4 bases; unmatched junction nucleotides: 7. The germline gives CDR1 SGHTA, CDR2 FQGNSA. This CDR3 reads CASSTKTGPTEAFF. The CDR3 nucleotides read TGTGCCAGCAGCACGAAGACAGGGCCCACTGAAGCTTTCTTT.

The rearrangement joins TRBV19 to TRBJ1-5; D gene unclear. V was clipped by 3 bases and J by 5 bases, with 8 bases between them. The CDR3 covers 13 residues. Germline V gene sequence: CDR1 LNHDA, CDR2 SQIVND (reference sequence). The CDR3 loop is CASSMQVHQPQHF. CDR3 nucleotide sequence: TGTGCCAGTAGTATGCAGGTCCATCAGCCCCAGCATTTT.

The chain recombines TRBV6-2 or TRBV6-3 with TRBJ2-7, with D perhaps TRBD2 (5 bases). In germline, CDR1 is MNHEY, CDR2 SVGEGT. Trimming stripped 0 bases from V and 1 base from J, with 10 bases between. The CDR3 is 15 residues long. In DNA, the CDR3 is TGTGCCAGCAGTTACTCTTGGGGAGCGTCCTACGAGCAGTACTTC. This encodes CASSYSWGASYEQYF.

The V call is TRBV7-9, the J call TRBJ2-2; D not certain. This CDR3 comprises 15 residues. V was cut by 3 bases and J by 3 bases, with 11 bases left in between. The germline V gene encodes CDR1 SEHNR and CDR2 FQNEAQ (reference sequence). CDR3 amino acids: CASSFPAGYTGELFF. CDR3 DNA sequence: TGTGCCAGCAGCTTTCCGGCAGGCTACACCGGGGAGCTGTTTTTT.

The chain carries TRBV30 and TRBJ1-5; TRBD1 aligns across 9 bases. V lost 3 bases, J lost 7 bases, and 10 bases stayed unmatched. CDR3 size: 15 residues. Germline-derived CDR1 and CDR2 are GTSNPN and SVGIG (reference sequence). DNA for the CDR3: TGTGCCTGGAGGGCGACCGGGACAGGGAACCAGCCCCAGCATTTT. It translates to CAWRATGTGNQPQHF.